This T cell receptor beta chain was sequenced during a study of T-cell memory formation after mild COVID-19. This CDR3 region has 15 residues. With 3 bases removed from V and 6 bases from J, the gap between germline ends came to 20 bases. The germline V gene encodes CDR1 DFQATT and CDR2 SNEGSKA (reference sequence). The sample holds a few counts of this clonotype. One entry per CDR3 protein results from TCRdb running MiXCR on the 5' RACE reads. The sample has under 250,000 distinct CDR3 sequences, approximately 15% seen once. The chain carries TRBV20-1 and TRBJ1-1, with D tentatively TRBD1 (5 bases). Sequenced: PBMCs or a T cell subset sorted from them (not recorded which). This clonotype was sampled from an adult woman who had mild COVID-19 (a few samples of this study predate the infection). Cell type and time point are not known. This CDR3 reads CSASFPGGRVPEAFF. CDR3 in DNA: TGCAGTGCTAGTTTTCCCGGCGGCAGGGTTCCTGAAGCTTTCTTT.